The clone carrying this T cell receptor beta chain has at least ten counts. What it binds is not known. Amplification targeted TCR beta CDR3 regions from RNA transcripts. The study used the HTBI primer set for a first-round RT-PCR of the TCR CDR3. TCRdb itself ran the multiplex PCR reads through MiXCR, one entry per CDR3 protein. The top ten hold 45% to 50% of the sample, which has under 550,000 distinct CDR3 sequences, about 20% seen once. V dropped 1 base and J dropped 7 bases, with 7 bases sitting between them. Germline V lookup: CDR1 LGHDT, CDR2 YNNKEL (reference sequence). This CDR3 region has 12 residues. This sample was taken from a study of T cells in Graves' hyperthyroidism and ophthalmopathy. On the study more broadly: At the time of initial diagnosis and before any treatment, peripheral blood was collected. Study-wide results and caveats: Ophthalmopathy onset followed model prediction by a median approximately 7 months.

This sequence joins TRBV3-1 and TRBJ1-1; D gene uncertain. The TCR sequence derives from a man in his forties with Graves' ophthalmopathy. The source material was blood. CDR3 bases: TGTGCCAGCAGCCAAGTGGACGGTGAAGCTTTCTTT. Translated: CASSQVDGEAFF.